This T cell receptor beta chain was recorded in a study of tumor and adjacent non-tumor tissue in lung cancer. CDR1 is SGHNT, CDR2 YYREEE, per germline (reference sequence). The CDR3 spans 13 residues, counting both ends. As for this clonotype: The CDR3 ends on some other residue instead of the conserved phenylalanine or tryptophan, so this is likely a read error. The limits of the CDR3 on the DNA are not certain, so only TCRdb's listed CDR3 is given.

Three rounds of nested PCR, following a modified ARM-PCR protocol, produced the TCRbeta library. TCRdb re-called the multiplex PCR reads through MiXCR, storing one row per CDR3 protein. Of 55,000 to 70,000 distinct CDR3 sequences in the sample, approximately 63% are singletons; the top ten hold 20% to 25%. The template was RNA from unsorted bulk tissue. Sequencing input: lung tumor tissue. The chain uses TRBV5-4 and TRBJ2-7. This TCR came from a man aged 45-65 years with non-small cell lung cancer. This CDR3 is CASSLGISYEKYY.